This T cell receptor beta chain originates from a study of blood T cell repertoires in COVID-19. Profiled with immunoSEQ multiplex PCR; TCRdb holds only in-frame clones, not every one. The sample lists some 130,000 clones; 70% to 80% were seen once. V lost 1 base, J lost 2 bases, and 11 bases lay in between. This CDR3 contains 15 residues. From germline, CDR1 is SGHTA and CDR2 FQGNSA. The chain is built from TRBV7-2 and TRBJ1-2; tentative D call: TRBD1 (5 bases). The receptor was isolated from a woman older than 75 with acute or convalescent COVID-19. Sequenced input: peripheral blood. This CDR3 is CASSLVRGSNYGYTF. The CDR3 coding sequence is TGTGCCAGCAGCTTAGTACGGGGGTCCAACTATGGCTACACCTTC.